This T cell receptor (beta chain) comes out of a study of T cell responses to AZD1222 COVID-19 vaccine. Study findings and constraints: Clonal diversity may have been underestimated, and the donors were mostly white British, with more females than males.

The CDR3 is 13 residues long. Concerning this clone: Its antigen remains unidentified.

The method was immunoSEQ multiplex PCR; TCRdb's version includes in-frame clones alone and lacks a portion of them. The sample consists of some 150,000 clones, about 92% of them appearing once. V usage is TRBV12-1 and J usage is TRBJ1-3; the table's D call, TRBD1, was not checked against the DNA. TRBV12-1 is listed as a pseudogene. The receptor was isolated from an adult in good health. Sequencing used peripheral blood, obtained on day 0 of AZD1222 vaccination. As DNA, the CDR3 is TGTGCCAGCAGCCGACACTCTGGAAACACCATATATTTT. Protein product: CASSRHSGNTIYF.